This is a list of T cell receptor beta chains from one sample in a study of T cell responses to AZD1222 COVID-19 vaccine. Assay: immunoSEQ multiplex PCR; the TCRdb copy retains only in-frame clones and omits some. The sample shows approximately 130,000 clones, 85% to 95% of them seen only once. The sample was peripheral blood, taken on day 0 of AZD1222 vaccination. The receptors here all came from an adult in good health. CDR3s include the opening cysteine and the closing phenylalanine or tryptophan. A D gene is named only where the DNA matches it firmly. The size field is filled for only some rows; it gives once, few, many or a size class.

CDR3,DNA,D,V,size,J,length
CASSQLDRAPNEKLFF,TGCGCCAGCAGTCAACTTGACAGAGCTCCTAATGAAAAACTGTTTTTT,NA,TRBV23-1,NA,TRBJ1-4,16
CASSRGQGNYGYTF,TGTGCCAGCAGCCGGGGACAGGGGAACTATGGCTACACCTTC,TRBD1,TRBV9,NA,TRBJ1-2,14
CASSFPRAGGTDTQYF,TGTGCCAGCAGCTTCCCCAGAGCGGGGGGCACAGATACGCAGTATTTT,TRBD2,TRBV7-9,NA,TRBJ2-3,16
CASSQEVEGVSNEQFF,TGTGCCAGCAGCCAAGAAGTGGAGGGGGTGAGCAATGAGCAGTTCTTC,NA,TRBV4-2,NA,TRBJ2-1,16
CASSQGNRGGTEAFF,TGTGCCAGCAGCCAAGGCAACAGGGGAGGGACTGAAGCTTTCTTT,TRBD1,TRBV3-1/TRBV3-2,NA,TRBJ1-1,15
CSGSTGVDYGYTF,TGCAGCGGATCGACAGGGGTGGACTATGGCTACACCTTC,TRBD1,TRBV29-1,once,TRBJ1-2,13
CASRPTSTLTDTQYF,TGTGCCAGCAGACCTACTAGCACCCTCACAGATACGCAGTATTTT,NA,TRBV4-2,NA,TRBJ2-3,15
CASSLLRGTEAFF,TGTGCCAGCAGCCTACTTAGAGGGACTGAAGCTTTCTTT,NA,TRBV6-5,NA,TRBJ1-1,13
CASSPGPTDTQYF,TGTGCCAGCAGCCCGGGACCCACAGATACGCAGTATTTT,NA,TRBV9,once,TRBJ2-3,13
CASRGTGVMGNQPQHF,TGTGCCAGTAGGGGGACAGGGGTGATGGGCAATCAGCCCCAGCATTTT,TRBD1,TRBV19,NA,TRBJ1-5,16
CASSPAGGTEAFF,TGTGCCAGCAGCCCCGCGGGGGGCACTGAAGCTTTCTTT,NA,TRBV7-9,once,TRBJ1-1,13
CASSYRSIGYGYTF,TGTGCCAGCAGTTACCGATCTATTGGCTATGGCTACACCTTC,NA,TRBV6-5,once,TRBJ1-2,14
CASSENRNYEQYF,TGTGCCAGCAGTGAAAACAGAAACTACGAGCAGTACTTC,NA,TRBV6-1,NA,TRBJ2-7,13
CASSLDHNYGYTF,TGTGCCAGCAGCTTAGACCATAACTATGGCTACACCTTC,NA,TRBV7-9,NA,TRBJ1-2,13
CSVRGATNEKLFF,TGCAGCGTGAGGGGTGCAACTAATGAAAAACTGTTTTTT,NA,TRBV29-1,NA,TRBJ1-4,13
CASSMGGEQYF,TGCGCCAGCAGCATGGGAGGGGAGCAGTACTTC,TRBD2,TRBV5-1,NA,TRBJ2-7,11
CASSDPSTGTGEQYF,TGTGCCAGCAGTGACCCCTCCACAGGGACCGGCGAGCAGTACTTC,NA,TRBV2,NA,TRBJ2-7,15
CASSQERTDYGYTF,TGTGCCAGCAGCCAAGAAAGAACGGACTATGGCTACACCTTC,NA,TRBV3-1/TRBV3-2,NA,TRBJ1-2,14
CASSVQSTGGEKLFF,TGTGCCAGCAGCGTCCAATCCACGGGGGGTGAAAAACTGTTTTTT,NA,TRBV9,NA,TRBJ1-4,15
CASSLGGTGGIDEQYF,TGCGCCAGCAGCTTGGGTGGGACAGGGGGCATTGACGAGCAGTACTTC,TRBD1,TRBV5-1,NA,TRBJ2-7,16
CASSDGTPPMNTEAFF,TGTGCCAGTAGTGACGGGACTCCCCCGATGAACACTGAAGCTTTCTTT,NA,TRBV19,once,TRBJ1-1,16
CASSQSVLGTFF,TGTGCCAGCAGCCAATCGGTTCTAGGGACTTTCTTT,NA,TRBV3-1/TRBV3-2,NA,TRBJ1-1,12
CASWGVAGQVGSGYTF,TGTGCCAGTTGGGGTGTGGCAGGGCAAGTCGGAAGTGGCTACACCTTC,NA,TRBV19,NA,TRBJ1-2,16
CASRWTGLEDTQYF,TGTGCCAGCAGATGGACAGGGTTGGAAGATACGCAGTATTTT,TRBD1,TRBV27,NA,TRBJ2-3,14
CASSLLRGLDSPLHF,TGTGCCAGCAGCTTACTCAGGGGCTTGGATTCACCCCTCCACTTT,NA,TRBV7-2,NA,TRBJ1-6,15
CAISHRTGGSTGEQYF,TGTGCCATCAGCCACCGGACAGGCGGCTCCACCGGAGAGCAGTACTTC,TRBD1,TRBV10-3,NA,TRBJ2-7,16
CASAWGRLTNTEAFF,TGTGCTAGTGCCTGGGGCAGGTTAACGAACACTGAAGCTTTCTTT,NA,TRBV12-5,NA,TRBJ1-1,15
CASSPGGNQPQHF,TGTGCCAGCAGCCCCGGGGGAAATCAGCCCCAGCATTTT,NA,TRBV6-5,NA,TRBJ1-5,13
CASSESFARGVDKSYNEQFF,TGCGCCAGCAGTGAGAGTTTCGCTCGGGGCGTCGACAAATCCTACAATGAGCAGTTCTTC,NA,TRBV10-1,NA,TRBJ2-1,20
CASSKVGAGGDNTEAFF,TGTGCCAGCAGCAAAGTGGGGGCAGGGGGGGATAACACTGAAGCTTTCTTT,NA,TRBV21-1,NA,TRBJ1-1,17
CASSPGTDEQETQYF,TGTGCCAGCAGCCCAGGGACAGACGAACAAGAGACCCAGTACTTC,TRBD1,TRBV3-1/TRBV3-2,NA,TRBJ2-5,15
CASSYRTDIYEQYF,TGTGCCAGCAGCTACCGGACAGACATATACGAGCAGTACTTC,NA,TRBV7-2,NA,TRBJ2-7,14
CAWSVEVGGYTF,TGTGCCTGGAGTGTAGAGGTGGGTGGCTACACCTTC,NA,TRBV30,NA,TRBJ1-2,12
CASSGSLEGGRGVEQFF,TGTGCCAGCAGTGGGAGTTTGGAGGGGGGGAGAGGGGTCGAGCAGTTCTTC,NA,TRBV2,NA,TRBJ2-1,17
CASRGDRANNSPLHF,TGTGCCAGCAGGGGGGACAGGGCTAATAATTCACCCCTCCACTTT,TRBD1,TRBV6-5,NA,TRBJ1-6,15
CASSPLGGFMNTEAFF,TGTGCCAGCAGCCCGCTGGGCGGATTCATGAACACTGAAGCTTTCTTT,NA,TRBV14,NA,TRBJ1-1,16
CASSPPQRHEQYF,TGTGCCAGCAGCCCTCCCCAACGCCACGAGCAGTACTTC,NA,TRBV7-9,NA,TRBJ2-7,13
CAINMGPGSSGYTF,TGTGCCATAAATATGGGGCCCGGCAGCTCTGGCTACACCTTC,NA,TRBV5-5,NA,TRBJ1-2,14
CASSESLTPTEAFF,TGTGCCAGCAGTGAATCCCTGACTCCCACTGAAGCTTTCTTT,NA,TRBV2,once,TRBJ1-1,14
CASSLVGDSADTQYF,TGCGCCAGCAGCTTGGTTGGGGATTCCGCAGATACGCAGTATTTT,NA,TRBV5-1,NA,TRBJ2-3,15
CASSPQDTGNYGYTF,TGTGCCAGCAGCCCACAAGATACCGGTAACTATGGCTACACCTTC,NA,TRBV3-1/TRBV3-2,NA,TRBJ1-2,15
CASSVGRTGGLRRTF,TGTGCCAGCAGCGTAGGAAGGACAGGGGGCCTTCGAAGGACCTTC,TRBD1,TRBV9,NA,TRBJ1-2,15
CASSLAGDTDTQYF,TGTGCCAGCAGCTTGGCCGGGGACACAGATACGCAGTATTTT,NA,TRBV5-6,NA,TRBJ2-3,14
CASSDGSRINTEAFF,TGTGCCAGCAGCGACGGGAGTCGGATCAACACTGAAGCTTTCTTT,NA,TRBV9,NA,TRBJ1-1,15
CASSLGSIGTEAFF,TGCGCCAGCAGCTTAGGGTCGATCGGCACTGAAGCTTTCTTT,NA,TRBV5-1,NA,TRBJ1-1,14
CASGSGRTNEKLFF,TGTGCCAGCGGCAGCGGAAGAACTAATGAAAAACTGTTTTTT,NA,TRBV18,NA,TRBJ1-4,14
CASSALNVRGSGYTF,TGTGCCAGCAGCGCATTAAATGTCAGGGGATCGGGCTACACCTTC,NA,TRBV9,few,TRBJ1-2,15
CAIRSTWGSGANVLTF,TGTGCCATCCGTTCCACCTGGGGTTCTGGGGCCAACGTCCTGACTTTC,NA,TRBV10-3,NA,TRBJ2-6,16
CASSPRDGGGYGYTF,TGTGCCAGTAGTCCCCGGGACGGGGGAGGGTATGGCTACACCTTC,NA,TRBV19,NA,TRBJ1-2,15